A selection of T cell receptor beta chains follows, all from one sample in a study of shared clonotypes between healthy human individuals. Repertoires were generated with immunoSEQ multiplex PCR, while TCRdb's copy carries only in-frame clones and drops some. The sample contains roughly 570,000 clones, roughly 98% of which appear only once. Sequenced input: naive CD8+ T cells sorted from blood. All receptors derive from a man aged 25-45 years in good health. Each CDR3 is given with its conserved first and last residue. A D gene is named only where the DNA matches it firmly. Some rows have no size entry. The others give once, few or many, or a class for an expanded clone.

TRBJ1-5 TRBD1 - TRBV30 CAWTRGQGNQPQHF TGTGCCTGGACCCGGGGACAGGGAAATCAGCCCCAGCATTTT
TRBJ2-1 TRBD1 - TRBV30 CAWSEGGVEFF TGTGCCTGGAGTGAAGGGGGCGTTGAGTTCTTC
TRBJ1-2 - - TRBV7-9 CASSPGVGRNYGYTF TGTGCCAGCAGCCCGGGCGTGGGACGGAACTATGGCTACACCTTC
TRBJ2-7 - - TRBV4-1 CASSQAPGRIDEQYF TGCGCCAGCAGCCAGGCCCCCGGCAGGATCGACGAGCAGTACTTC
TRBJ2-3 TRBD1 - TRBV29-1 CSVDRGSTDTQYF TGCAGCGTCGACAGGGGGTCTACAGATACGCAGTATTTT
TRBJ2-1 - - TRBV29-1 CSVDRSYNEQFF TGCAGCGTTGACAGGTCATACAATGAGCAGTTCTTC
TRBJ2-7 TRBD1 - TRBV7-8 CASSLGDRVPEQYF TGTGCCAGCAGCTTAGGGGACAGGGTTCCCGAGCAGTACTTC
TRBJ2-6 - - TRBV15 CATSGDRPSGANVLTF TGTGCCACCAGCGGCGACAGGCCCTCTGGGGCCAACGTCCTGACTTTC
TRBJ2-1 - - TRBV29-1 CSADLGDLYNEQFF TGCAGCGCGGATTTAGGGGACCTCTACAATGAGCAGTTCTTC
TRBJ1-4 - - TRBV21-1 CASSGDSLTTNEKLFF TGTGCCAGCAGCGGAGACAGCCTCACAACTAATGAAAAACTGTTTTTT
TRBJ2-2 - - TRBV7-9 CASSSSRADNTGELFF TGTGCCAGCAGCTCCTCCCGGGCGGATAACACCGGGGAGCTGTTTTTT
TRBJ2-7 TRBD2 - TRBV27 CASSPSGTRGEQYF TGTGCCAGCAGTCCGTCTGGGACTAGGGGCGAGCAGTACTTC
TRBJ1-5 - - TRBV5-3 CARSGDRQPQHF TGTGCCAGAAGCGGTGATCGGCAGCCCCAGCATTTT
TRBJ1-2 - - TRBV11-2 CASSQGSGANYGYTF TGTGCCAGCAGTCAAGGGTCGGGAGCTAACTATGGCTACACCTTC
TRBJ2-7 TRBD2 once TRBV27 CASSSGLAGLREQYF TGTGCCAGCAGTTCCGGACTAGCGGGATTGAGGGAGCAGTACTTC
TRBJ2-7 - once TRBV27 CASSLKVPGARYEQYF TGTGCCAGCAGTTTAAAAGTCCCGGGGGCGCGTTACGAGCAGTACTTC
TRBJ2-2 - once TRBV7-2 CASSPRGQNRFDTGELFF TGTGCCAGCAGCCCCAGAGGACAGAACCGGTTCGACACCGGGGAGCTGTTTTTT
TRBJ2-2 TRBD2 - TRBV7-9 CASSTRREAYTGELFF TGTGCCAGCAGCACCCGGCGGGAGGCATACACCGGGGAGCTGTTTTTT
TRBJ1-3 - - TRBV29-1 CSARRDSGSSGNTIYF TGCAGCGCCCGACGGGACTCCGGGAGCTCTGGAAACACCATATATTTT
TRBJ2-7 - once TRBV19 CASSISSGSGRQQYF TGTGCCAGTAGTATTTCTTCAGGGTCGGGTCGTCAGCAGTACTTC
TRBJ1-2 - - TRBV27 CASSPPPGITNGYTF TGTGCCAGCAGTCCGCCCCCGGGCATTACTAATGGCTACACCTTC
TRBJ2-7 - - TRBV9 CASSVAWGRTYEQYF TGTGCCAGCAGCGTAGCCTGGGGCCGTACCTACGAGCAGTACTTC
TRBJ2-7 TRBD2 - TRBV30 CACATGGYVYEQYF TGTGCCTGTGCCACCGGGGGGTATGTGTACGAGCAGTACTTC